Each of the 12 T cell receptor beta chains below was sequenced from the same sample in a study of cytomegalovirus exposure and HLA in healthy donors. This table comes from immunoSEQ multiplex PCR, and its TCRdb copy is limited to in-frame clones, with some not included. The sample yields 65,000 or so clones, about 94% seen once. Sequenced material: PBMCs. Receptors originate from a man between 18 and 29 years old in good health and CMV-seropositive.

This clone has a single count. The chain links TRBV7-8 to TRBJ2-7, with D perhaps matching TRBD2 (6 bases). Germline V lookup: CDR1 SGHVS, CDR2 FQNEAQ. The CDR3 is 14 residues long. V lost 1 base, J lost 1 base, and 8 bases lay in between. The CDR3 nucleotides are TGTGCCAGCAGCTTAGGGGGACTTTCCTACGAGCAGTACTTC. This codes for CASSLGGLSYEQYF.

The chain has TRBV7-8 and TRBJ1-1; 7 positions agree with TRBD1. The CDR3 contains 14 residues. With 3 bases clipped from V and 1 base from J, the junction kept 2 bases outside the gene matches. Germline lookup yields CDR1 SGHVS and CDR2 FQNEAQ. The CDR3 loop is CASSLGQRNTEAFF. CDR3 coding DNA: TGTGCCAGCAGCTTGGGACAGCGGAACACTGAAGCTTTCTTT.

The V and J genes are TRBV19 and TRBJ2-3; D might be TRBD1 (5 bases). Looked up from germline, CDR1 is LNHDA and CDR2 is SQIVND (reference sequence). The CDR3 spans 14 residues. The V end lost 7 bases, the J end lost 4 bases, and 15 bases lay between the germline ends. DNA of the CDR3: TGTGCCAGTACTCAGGGCCAGGAGTCAGATACGCAGTATTTT. Protein: CASTQGQESDTQYF.

This chain joins TRBV11-2 and TRBJ2-5; tentative D call: TRBD2 (7 bases). Germline V gene lookup returns CDR1 SGHAT and CDR2 FQNNGV. The CDR3 spans 14 residues. The ends were cut back, 3 bases at V and 1 base at J, with 9 bases in the middle. The CDR3 DNA sequence: TGTGCCAGCAGCTTGGGGGGGCTCCAAGAGACCCAGTACTTC. Protein: CASSLGGLQETQYF.

V gene TRBV28 combines with J gene TRBJ2-7; D possibly corresponds to TRBD1 (5 bases). The CDR3 is 13 residues long. The V gene lost 4 bases and the J gene lost 0 bases, with 7 bases spanning the gap. CDR1 is MDHEN, CDR2 SYDVKM, per germline. The CDR3 nucleotides are TGTGCCAGCAGTTATGGACACTCCTACGAGCAGTACTTC. Translated: CASSYGHSYEQYF.

The chain links TRBV15 to TRBJ2-1; TRBD2 aligns across 13 bases. The CDR3 sequence is 15 residues long. Germline CDR1 and CDR2: LNHNV and YYDKDF (reference sequence). The trim removed 3 bases at V and 10 bases at J, leaving 6 bases unmatched. The CDR3 spells CATSRGGTSGIEQFF. DNA for the CDR3: TGTGCCACCAGCAGGGGCGGGACTAGCGGGATCGAGCAGTTCTTC.

J is TRBJ1-4 and V is TRBV6-6, with D possibly being TRBD1 (5 bases). There are 14 residues in the CDR3. The V end was cut by 6 bases, the J end by 0 bases, with 8 bases between. From germline, CDR1 is MNHNY and CDR2 SVGAGI (reference sequence). The CDR3 region has the DNA TGTGCCAGCAGGGGGGGAGCAACTAATGAAAAACTGTTTTTT. Residues: CASRGGATNEKLFF.

The rearrangement links TRBV7-3 to TRBJ2-3, with TRBD2 identical over 7 bases. Germline CDR1 is SGHTA and CDR2 is FQGTGA. This CDR3 spans 17 amino acids. V trimming: 0 bases; J trimming: 2 bases; junction bases outside the gene matches: 8. The CDR3 loop is CASSLTTAGVPTDTQYF. CDR3 coding DNA: TGTGCCAGCAGCTTAACTACGGCGGGAGTCCCCACAGATACGCAGTATTTT.

V gene TRBV10-3 combines with J gene TRBJ1-5, with 8 nucleotides matching TRBD1. The CDR3 totals 15 residues. V lost 7 bases, J lost 3 bases, and 8 bases stayed unmatched. Germline V gives CDR1 ENHRY, CDR2 SYGVKD. CDR3 in DNA: TGTGCCATCAAACCGACAGGGGCGGACAATCAGCCCCAGCATTTT. Translated: CAIKPTGADNQPQHF.

This clone was detected only once. CDR3 bases: TGTGCCAGCAGCTTAGCCGTTGCAGATACGCAGTATTTT. This sequence encodes CASSLAVADTQYF. V is TRBV7-8 and J is TRBJ2-3; no reliable D call. This CDR3 spans 13 amino acids. V was cut by 0 bases and J by 4 bases, with 5 bases left in between. CDR1 and CDR2 from the germline V gene are SGHVS and FQNEAQ.

This CDR3 reads CASSENRGRQETQYF. The CDR3 DNA sequence: TGTGCCAGCAGTGAAAACAGGGGGCGCCAAGAGACCCAGTACTTC. The J gene is TRBJ2-5, the V gene TRBV2, with TRBD1 identical over 9 bases. CDR1 SNHLY and CDR2 FYNNEI come from the germline V gene. This CDR3 is built from 15 residues. After removal of 2 bases from V and 1 base from J, the junction contained 2 bases not matched to a gene.

This rearrangement joins TRBV19 to TRBJ2-5, with D perhaps TRBD2 (5 bases). The germline CDR1 and CDR2 sequences are LNHDA and SQIVND (reference sequence). V shed 9 bases and J shed 2 bases, with 10 bases lying between them. This CDR3 has 12 residues. Here the CDR3 reads CASGLGQETQYF. The CDR3, as DNA: TGTGCCAGCGGACTGGGGCAAGAGACCCAGTACTTC.